The 28 T cell receptor beta chains in this list originate from one sample, sequenced in a study of OX40 agonist ivuxolimab in advanced cancers. TCRdb's table, derived via immunoSEQ multiplex PCR, lists solely in-frame clones and lacks some. This sample has some 63,000 clones, with 94% found just once. The sequenced sample was CD4+ or CD8+ T cells sorted from blood, obtained in a trial of the OX40 agonist ivuxolimab. These receptors originate from an adult with an advanced solid tumor such as melanoma, head and neck, liver or kidney cancer.

The chain joins TRBV29-1 to TRBJ1-4, with 7 bases identical to TRBD1. CDR1 SQVTM and CDR2 ANQGSEA come from the germline V gene. CDR3 size: 14 residues. J was trimmed by 5 bases and V by 6 bases; bases with no gene match: 9. In nucleotides, the CDR3 is TGCAGCGTCCTATTGGGACAGACAAATGAAAAACTGTTTTTT. Its protein product is CSVLLGQTNEKLFF.

V and J are TRBV28 and TRBJ2-7, with 7 nucleotides matching TRBD1. The CDR3 totals 18 residues. V lost 6 bases, J lost 2 bases, and 19 bases stayed unmatched. CDR1 is MDHEN, CDR2 SYDVKM, per germline. CDR3 sequence reads: CASSLGTAASLGPYEQYF. CDR3 nucleotide sequence: TGTGCCAGCAGCCTCGGGACAGCAGCTAGCCTGGGGCCCTACGAGCAGTACTTC.

V and J are TRBV9 and TRBJ2-1; 12 bases align to TRBD2. CDR3 length: 17 residues. From germline, CDR1 is SGDLS and CDR2 YYNGEE. The V gene end was trimmed by 2 bases and the J gene end by 8 bases; junction bases not matched to a gene: 11. In DNA form, the CDR3 reads TGTGCCAGCAGCGTTGAGGGGACTAGCGGGTTGTTAGATGAGCAGTTCTTC. Translation gives CASSVEGTSGLLDEQFF.

V and J are TRBV29-1 and TRBJ1-1; possible D gene TRBD1, 5 bases. V shed 1 base and J shed 10 bases, with 13 bases lying between them. The CDR3 is made up of 12 amino acids. Looked up from germline, CDR1 is SQVTM and CDR2 is ANQGSEA. CDR3 loop: CSVEAGAEGAFF. CDR3 DNA: TGCAGCGTTGAAGCCGGGGCGGAGGGAGCTTTCTTT.

The J gene is TRBJ2-2, the V gene TRBV4-2; D gene ambiguous. The CDR3 loop spans 14 amino acids. Germline V gene sequence: CDR1 LGHNA, CDR2 YNFKEQ. V was shortened by 4 bases and J by 4 bases, with 10 bases between the two germline ends. Written as DNA, the CDR3 is TGTGCCAGCAGCCCACCAGACCTCACCGGGGAGCTGTTTTTT. Its translation: CASSPPDLTGELFF.

The rearrangement uses TRBV7-2 and TRBJ2-2; D is perhaps TRBD2 (5 bases). The CDR3 has 12 residues. Per germline, CDR1 SGHTA and CDR2 FQGNSA. V was pared by 7 bases and J by 4 bases, with 7 bases between. CDR3 sequence: CASTAGTGELFF. DNA for the CDR3: TGTGCCAGCACCGCGGGCACCGGGGAGCTGTTTTTT.

The chain has TRBV9 and TRBJ1-1; D is unresolved. Trimming took 6 bases from V and 1 from J, leaving 19 bases between them. Germline CDR1 SGDLS, CDR2 YYNGEE. There are 16 residues in the CDR3. The CDR3: CASTPGLWDGNTEAFF. CDR3 bases: TGTGCCAGCACCCCGGGCCTTTGGGATGGGAACACTGAAGCTTTCTTT. The variable domain in full, completed from reference TRBV9 and TRBJ1-1, reads DSGVTQTPKHLITATGQRVTLRCSPRSGDLSVYWYQQSLDQGLQFLIQYYNGEERAKGNILERFSAQQFPDLHSELNLSSLELGDSALYFCASTPGLWDGNTEAFFGQGTRLTVV.

The rearrangement uses TRBV19 and TRBJ2-7, with 11 bases identical to TRBD1. The germline gives CDR1 LNHDA, CDR2 SQIVND (reference sequence). The J segment lost 3 bases and the V segment lost 3 bases, leaving 4 bases of the junction unmatched. This CDR3 region has 15 residues. CDR3 sequence: CASSMGQGVHYEQYF. The CDR3 nucleotides are TGTGCCAGTAGTATGGGACAGGGGGTGCACTACGAGCAGTACTTC. Based on the CDR3 plus reference TRBV19 and TRBJ2-7, the full variable domain is DGGITQSPKYLFRKEGQNVTLSCEQNLNHDAMYWYRQDPGQGLRLIYYSQIVNDFQKGDIAEGYSVSREKKESFPLTVTSAQKNPTAFYLCASSMGQGVHYEQYFGPGTRLTVT.

This clone came up once. This chain uses TRBV7-3 with TRBJ2-3, with 7 positions matching TRBD2. Germline V lookup: CDR1 SGHTA, CDR2 FQGTGA. This CDR3 region has 15 residues. The J segment lost 1 base and the V segment lost 4 bases, leaving 5 bases of the junction unmatched. This CDR3 reads CASSSSGARTDTQYF. CDR3 nucleotide sequence: TGTGCCAGCAGCTCCAGCGGGGCCCGCACAGATACGCAGTATTTT. The full variable domain, with the rest looked up from reference TRBV7-3 and TRBJ2-3, is GAGVSQTPSNKVTEKGKYVELRCDPISGHTALYWYRQSLGQGPEFLIYFQGTGAADDSGLPNDRFFAVRPEGSVSTLKIQRTERGDSAVYLCASSSSGARTDTQYFGPGTRLTVL.

The V and J genes are TRBV2 and TRBJ1-2; D uncertain. The germline gives CDR1 SNHLY, CDR2 FYNNEI. Trimming stripped 9 bases from V and 0 bases from J, with 11 bases between. This CDR3 region has 13 residues. CDR3 protein: CARAGGSNYGYTF. CDR3 nucleotides: TGTGCCAGGGCGGGAGGGTCTAACTATGGCTACACCTTC.

V is TRBV9 and J is TRBJ2-6, with D unresolved. The CDR3 consists of 13 residues. The germline V and J ends were trimmed by 4 bases and 8 bases, with 10 bases remaining between them. Germline V lookup: CDR1 SGDLS, CDR2 YYNGEE. DNA of the CDR3: TGTGCCAGCAGCCCCCCCGCCCCCAACGTCCTGACTTTC. This translates into CASSPPAPNVLTF.

The chain uses TRBV27 and TRBJ2-5, with D possibly called TRBD1 or TRBD2 (5 bases each). The last part of the DNA fits TRBJ2-7 better; the J call may be wrong. The CDR3 extends over 14 amino acids. Germline V gene data show CDR1 as MNHEY and CDR2 as SMNVEV (reference sequence). The CDR3 DNA sequence: TGTGCCAGCAGTGCCGGGACGGGTCGCTACGAGCAGTACTTC. Translated, it gives CASSAGTGRYEQYF.

The chain couples TRBV11-2 to TRBJ2-7; 7 nucleotides align to TRBD1. V shed 1 base and J 3 bases; nucleotides not matched to a gene: 6. The length of the CDR3 is 15 residues. Germline CDR1 reads SGHAT; CDR2 reads FQNNGV. This CDR3 is CASSLAGQTIYEQYF. As DNA, the CDR3 is TGTGCCAGCAGCTTAGCGGGACAGACAATCTACGAGCAGTACTTC. The full variable domain, completed using reference TRBV11-2 and TRBJ2-7, is EAGVAQSPRYKIIEKRQSVAFWCNPISGHATLYWYQQILGQGPKLLIQFQNNGVVDDSQLPKDRFSAERLKGVDSTLKIQPAKLEDSAVYLCASSLAGQTIYEQYFGPGTRLTVT.

This clone was observed a few times. The chain carries TRBV5-6 and TRBJ2-7, with a possible D match to TRBD2 (5 bases). Trimming took 0 bases from V and 4 from J, leaving 8 bases between them. The CDR3 is 13 residues long. Per germline, CDR1 SGHDT and CDR2 YYEEEE. DNA of the CDR3: TGTGCCAGCAGCTTGGGAGGGCTTTACGAGCAGTACTTC. Translation gives CASSLGGLYEQYF.

The V call is TRBV4-3, the J call TRBJ2-7; TRBD2 agrees at 7 bases. J was trimmed by 0 bases and V by 4 bases; bases with no gene match: 12. This CDR3 comprises 17 residues. Germline V gene sequence: CDR1 LGHNA, CDR2 YSLEER. The CDR3 loop reads CASSPFGEGLHSYEQYF. CDR3 bases: TGCGCCAGCAGCCCCTTTGGGGAGGGCCTCCACTCCTACGAGCAGTACTTC.

The gene calls are TRBV9 and TRBJ2-1; TRBD2 matches at 8 bases. This CDR3 has 15 residues. CDR1 is SGDLS and CDR2 is YYNGEE in the germline V gene. The junction had 6 bases not matched to a gene; V was cut back by 1 base and J by 6 bases. The CDR3 region has the DNA TGTGCCAGCAGCGTAAGCGGGAGCCGGATCAATGAGCAGTTCTTC. Translating gives CASSVSGSRINEQFF.

This rearrangement joins TRBV19 to TRBJ2-1, with 11 bases aligning to TRBD2. Per germline, CDR1 LNHDA and CDR2 SQIVND (reference sequence). The length of the CDR3 is 15 residues. Trimming at V came to 5 bases and at J to 7 bases, leaving 7 bases not matched to a gene. This CDR3 is CASSLLAGAANEQFF. In DNA form, the CDR3 reads TGTGCCAGTAGTTTACTAGCGGGAGCAGCTAATGAGCAGTTCTTC.

This chain joins TRBV5-4 and TRBJ1-5, with TRBD1 identical over 7 bases. The ends lost 0 bases at V and 2 bases at J; junction bases unmatched: 8. Germline assignment: CDR1 SGHNT and CDR2 YYREEE (reference sequence). The CDR3 is 17 amino acids. In nucleotides, the CDR3 is TGTGCCAGCAGCTTGGGGCCGTCTGGGACAGGCAATCAGCCCCAGCATTTT. Translation gives CASSLGPSGTGNQPQHF. The entire variable domain, with the rest obtained from reference TRBV5-4 and TRBJ1-5, is as follows: ETGVTQSPTHLIKTRGQQVTLRCSSQSGHNTVSWYQQALGQGPQFIFQYYREEENGRGNFPPRFSGLQFPNYSSELNVNALELDDSALYLCASSLGPSGTGNQPQHFGDGTRLSIL.

This clone occurred once. The chain uses TRBV11-3 and TRBJ2-1; maybe TRBD2 (6 bases). The V gene's germline CDR1 is SGHNT and CDR2 YENEEA. This CDR3 contains 13 residues. The V end lost 1 base, the J end lost 8 bases, and 9 bases lay between the germline ends. CDR3 nucleotide sequence: TGTGCCAGCAGCTTAGCGGGAGCCGATGAGCAGTTCTTC. Translated, it gives CASSLAGADEQFF.

This clone was observed a single time. The chain uses TRBV4-3 and TRBJ2-3; 7 positions match TRBD1. The CDR3 has 15 amino acids. Germline CDR1 and CDR2: LGHNA and YSLEER. V gave up 1 base and J gave up 2 bases; unmatched junction bases: 3. CDR3 nucleotides: TGCGCCAGCAGCCAAGGGACAGGAGTCACAGATACGCAGTATTTT. Its translation: CASSQGTGVTDTQYF.

This clone was observed a single time. The chain joins TRBV5-4 to TRBJ2-7; no clear D. V was cut by 4 bases and J by 5 bases, with 10 bases left in between. This CDR3 region has 12 residues. The germline V gene encodes CDR1 SGHNT and CDR2 YYREEE (reference sequence). The CDR3 DNA reads TGTGCCAGCAGCGACGTGGGCCACGAGCAGTACTTC. This gives the protein CASSDVGHEQYF.

This clone was detected only a few times. The V call is TRBV6-5, the J call TRBJ2-7; D call uncertain. Per the germline V gene, CDR1 is MNHEY and CDR2 is SVGAGI. V lost 0 bases and J lost 1, with 7 bases in between. The CDR3 is made up of 14 amino acids. The CDR3 DNA follows: TGTGCCAGCAGTTACTCGGACCCTTCCTACGAGCAGTACTTC. It specifies CASSYSDPSYEQYF.

The J gene is TRBJ1-1, the V gene TRBV19, with D perhaps TRBD1 (6 bases). Trimming pared 6 bases from V and 1 base from J, leaving 15 bases between. Per the germline V gene, CDR1 is LNHDA and CDR2 is SQIVND (reference sequence). The CDR3 extends over 15 amino acids. CDR3 loop: CASSPYRQENTEAFF. In DNA form, the CDR3 reads TGTGCCAGTAGCCCCTATAGACAGGAGAACACTGAAGCTTTCTTT.

The chain recombines TRBV5-1 with TRBJ2-1, with 9 bases matching TRBD1. The CDR3 totals 15 residues. Trimming cost V 4 bases and J 3 bases; bases outside gene matches: 5. Germline loops: CDR1 SGHRS, CDR2 YFSETQ. This CDR3 is CASSARDRDYNEQFF. CDR3 coding DNA: TGCGCCAGCAGCGCCCGGGACAGGGACTACAATGAGCAGTTCTTC.

V and J are TRBV27 and TRBJ2-7, with D perhaps TRBD1 (6 bases). This CDR3 comprises 13 residues. Germline V gene data show CDR1 as MNHEY and CDR2 as SMNVEV (reference sequence). Trimming cost V 8 bases and J 2 bases, with 13 bases left between them. The CDR3 here is CASAYRVTYEQYF. For the CDR3, the DNA is TGTGCCAGCGCATACAGGGTTACCTACGAGCAGTACTTC.

V gene TRBV4-3 combines with J gene TRBJ2-1; 9 bases are a match to TRBD2. The CDR3 has 15 residues. The germline CDR1 and CDR2 sequences are LGHNA and YSLEER. V was clipped by 4 bases and J by 4 bases; unmatched bases: 5. The CDR3 nucleotides read TGCGCCAGCAGCCCCTCTAGCGGGGAATACAATGAGCAGTTCTTC. It yields the protein CASSPSSGEYNEQFF.

The rearrangement joins TRBV7-9 to TRBJ2-7, with TRBD2 as a possible D gene (6 bases). The CDR3 extends over 13 amino acids. Germline loops: CDR1 SEHNR, CDR2 FQNEAQ (reference sequence). Deletions cut 4 bases from V and 3 bases from J, with 10 bases between. Here the CDR3 reads CASSSTTSYEQYF. CDR3 DNA: TGTGCCAGCAGCTCGACGACTAGCTACGAGCAGTACTTC.

The V and J genes are TRBV12-5 and TRBJ2-3, with 8 bases aligning to TRBD2. The CDR3 is made up of 14 amino acids. From germline, CDR1 is LGHNT and CDR2 FRNRAP. V shed 3 bases and J 6 bases; nucleotides not matched to a gene: 5. The CDR3 DNA follows: TGTGCTAGTGGTTTAGCGGGAGATTGGGATACGCAGTATTTT. This codes for CASGLAGDWDTQYF.